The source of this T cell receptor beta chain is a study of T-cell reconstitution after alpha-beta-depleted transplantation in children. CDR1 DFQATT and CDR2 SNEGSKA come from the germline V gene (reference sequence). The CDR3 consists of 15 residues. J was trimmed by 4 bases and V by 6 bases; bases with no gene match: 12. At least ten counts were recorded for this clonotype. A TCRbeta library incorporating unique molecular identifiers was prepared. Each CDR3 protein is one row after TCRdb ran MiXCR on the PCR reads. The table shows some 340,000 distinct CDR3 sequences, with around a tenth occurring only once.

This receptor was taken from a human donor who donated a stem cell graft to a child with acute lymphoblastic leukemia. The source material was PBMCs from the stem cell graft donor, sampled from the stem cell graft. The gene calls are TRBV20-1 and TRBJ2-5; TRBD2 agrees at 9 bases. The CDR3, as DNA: TGCAGTGCCGATTACGGGACTAGCATGTCAGAGACCCAGTACTTC. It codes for CSADYGTSMSETQYF.